The present T cell receptor beta chain was sequenced within a study of CD4+ T cells in melanoma. Sequencing was performed with immunoSEQ multiplex PCR; in TCRdb, only in-frame clones are kept and a portion is missing. The sample lists 13,000 to 15,000 clones, less than 65% occurring once. This clone has just one count. The antigen is not known. Study results and limitations: Diverse differentiation states were reported for melanoma neoantigen-specific CD4+ T cells. A reported correlation linked neoantigen-specific CD4+ T cells to CD8+, macrophage and B cell function.

Per the germline V gene, CDR1 is MNHEY and CDR2 is SVGAGI. The V end lost 4 bases, the J end lost 13 bases, and 11 bases lay between the germline ends. The CDR3 spans 11 residues. The chain links TRBV6-5 to TRBJ2-1; D is unresolved. The receptor was isolated from a human donor with melanoma. Sequenced material: cells from a culture (not recorded whether cultured in vitro). The CDR3 here is CASSSYAAQFF. The CDR3 region has the DNA TGTGCCAGCAGTTCATATGCAGCCCAGTTCTTC.